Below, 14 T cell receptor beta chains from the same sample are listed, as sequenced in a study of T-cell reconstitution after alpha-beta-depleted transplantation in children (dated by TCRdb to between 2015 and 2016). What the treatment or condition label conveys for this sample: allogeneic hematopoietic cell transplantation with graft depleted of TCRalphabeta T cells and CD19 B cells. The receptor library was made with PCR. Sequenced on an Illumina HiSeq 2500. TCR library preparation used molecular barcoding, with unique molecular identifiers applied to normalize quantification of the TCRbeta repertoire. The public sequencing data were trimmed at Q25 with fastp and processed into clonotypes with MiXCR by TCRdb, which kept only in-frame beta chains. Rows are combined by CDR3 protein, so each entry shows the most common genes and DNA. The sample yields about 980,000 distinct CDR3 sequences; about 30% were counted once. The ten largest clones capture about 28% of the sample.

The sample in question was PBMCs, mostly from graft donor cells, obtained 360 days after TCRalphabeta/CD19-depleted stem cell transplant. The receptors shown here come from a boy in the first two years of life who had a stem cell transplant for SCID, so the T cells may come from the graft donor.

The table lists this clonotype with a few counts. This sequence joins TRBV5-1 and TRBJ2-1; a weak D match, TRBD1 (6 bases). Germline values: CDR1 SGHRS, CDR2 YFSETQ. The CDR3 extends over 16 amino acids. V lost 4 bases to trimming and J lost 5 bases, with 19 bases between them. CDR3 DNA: TGCGCCAGCAGCCGAGGCCAGGGGAAGATAAACAATGAGCAGTTCTTC. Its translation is CASSRGQGKINNEQFF.

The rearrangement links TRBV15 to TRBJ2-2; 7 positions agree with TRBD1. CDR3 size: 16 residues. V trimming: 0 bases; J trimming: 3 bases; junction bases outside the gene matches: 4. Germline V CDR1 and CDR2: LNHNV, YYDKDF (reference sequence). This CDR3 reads CATSRDGTADTGELFF. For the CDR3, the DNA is TGTGCCACCAGCAGAGATGGGACAGCCGACACCGGGGAGCTGTTTTTT.

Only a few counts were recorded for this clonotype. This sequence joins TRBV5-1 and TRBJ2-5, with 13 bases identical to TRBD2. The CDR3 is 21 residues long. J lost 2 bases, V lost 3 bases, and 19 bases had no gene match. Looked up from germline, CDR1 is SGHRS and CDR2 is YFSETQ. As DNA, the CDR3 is TGCGCCAGCAGCTATTACACGTCCGGGACTAGCGGGGTACCTTCTCAAGAGACCCAGTACTTC. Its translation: CASSYYTSGTSGVPSQETQYF. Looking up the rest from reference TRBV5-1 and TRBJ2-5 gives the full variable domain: KAGVTQTPRYLIKTRGQQVTLSCSPISGHRSVSWYQQTPGQGLQFLFEYFSETQRNKGNFPGRFSGRQFSNSRSEMNVSTLELGDSALYLCASSYYTSGTSGVPSQETQYFGPGTRLLVL.

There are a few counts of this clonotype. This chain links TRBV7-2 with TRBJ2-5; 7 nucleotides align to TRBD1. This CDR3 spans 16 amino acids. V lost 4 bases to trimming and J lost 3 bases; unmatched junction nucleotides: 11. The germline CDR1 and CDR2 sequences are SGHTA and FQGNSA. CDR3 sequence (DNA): TGTGCCAGCAGCTCCCCCTCGACAGGGACCAAAGAGACCCAGTACTTC. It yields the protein CASSSPSTGTKETQYF. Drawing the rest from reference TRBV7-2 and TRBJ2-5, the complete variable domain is GAGVSQSPSNKVTEKGKDVELRCDPISGHTALYWYRQSLGQGLEFLIYFQGNSAPDKSGLPSDRFSAERTGGSVSTLTIQRTQQEDSAVYLCASSSPSTGTKETQYFGPGTRLLVL.

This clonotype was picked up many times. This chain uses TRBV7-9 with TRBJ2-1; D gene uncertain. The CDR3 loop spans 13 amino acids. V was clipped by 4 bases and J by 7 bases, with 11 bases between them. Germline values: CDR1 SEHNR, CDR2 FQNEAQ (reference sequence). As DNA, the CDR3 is TGTGCCAGCAGCTCCTTCCGGGCTAATGAGCAGTTCTTC. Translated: CASSSFRANEQFF.

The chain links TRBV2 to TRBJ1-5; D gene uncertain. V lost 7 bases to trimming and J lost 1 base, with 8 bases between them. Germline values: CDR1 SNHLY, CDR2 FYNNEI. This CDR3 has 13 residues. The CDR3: CASTSSSNQPQHF. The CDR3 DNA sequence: TGTGCCAGCACCTCCTCGAGCAATCAGCCCCAGCATTTT.

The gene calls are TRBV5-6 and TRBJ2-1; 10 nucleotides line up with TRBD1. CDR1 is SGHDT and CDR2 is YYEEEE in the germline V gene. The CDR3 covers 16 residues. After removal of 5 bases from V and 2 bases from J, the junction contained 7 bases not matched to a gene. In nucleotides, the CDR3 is TGTGCCAGCAGGAGGGTGACAGGGGGCCCCTACAATGAGCAGTTCTTC. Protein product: CASRRVTGGPYNEQFF.

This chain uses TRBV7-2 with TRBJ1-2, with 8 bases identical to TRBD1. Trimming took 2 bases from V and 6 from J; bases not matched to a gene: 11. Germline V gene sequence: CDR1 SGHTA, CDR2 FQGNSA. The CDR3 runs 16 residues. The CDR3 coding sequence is TGTGCCAGCAGCTTAACGGGGACAGGCCGAAGGCATGGCTACACCTTC. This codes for CASSLTGTGRRHGYTF.

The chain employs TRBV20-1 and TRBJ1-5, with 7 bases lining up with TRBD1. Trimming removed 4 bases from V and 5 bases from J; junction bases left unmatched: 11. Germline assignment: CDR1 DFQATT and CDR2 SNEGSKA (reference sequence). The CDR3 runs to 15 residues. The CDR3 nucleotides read TGCAGTGCTAAACAGGGGACGGAGACGTATCAGCCCCAGCATTTT. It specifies CSAKQGTETYQPQHF.

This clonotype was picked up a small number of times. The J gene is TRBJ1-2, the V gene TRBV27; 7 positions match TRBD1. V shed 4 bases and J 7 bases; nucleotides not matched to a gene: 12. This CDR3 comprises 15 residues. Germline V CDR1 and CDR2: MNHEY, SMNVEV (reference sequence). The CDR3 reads CASSSNHRGYGGYTF. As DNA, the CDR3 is TGTGCCAGCAGTTCCAATCACAGGGGTTACGGTGGCTACACCTTC.

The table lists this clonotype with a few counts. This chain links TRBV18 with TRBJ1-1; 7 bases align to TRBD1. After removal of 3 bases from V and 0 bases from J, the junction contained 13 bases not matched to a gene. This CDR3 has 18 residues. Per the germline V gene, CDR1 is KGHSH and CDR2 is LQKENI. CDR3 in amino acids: CASSPGGTDVLLNTEAFF. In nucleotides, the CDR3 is TGTGCCAGCTCACCTGGGGGGACAGATGTACTCTTGAACACTGAAGCTTTCTTT.

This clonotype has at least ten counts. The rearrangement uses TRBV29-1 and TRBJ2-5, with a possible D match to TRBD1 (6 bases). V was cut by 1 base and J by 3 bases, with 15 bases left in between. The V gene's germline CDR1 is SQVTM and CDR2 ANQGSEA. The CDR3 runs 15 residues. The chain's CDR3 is CSVEGDIATKETQYF. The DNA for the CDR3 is TGCAGCGTTGAAGGGGACATCGCTACTAAAGAGACCCAGTACTTC. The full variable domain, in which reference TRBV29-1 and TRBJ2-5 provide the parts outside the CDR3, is SAVISQKPSRDICQRGTSLTIQCQVDSQVTMMFWYRQQPGQSLTLIATANQGSEATYESGFVIDKFPISRPNLTFSTLTVSNMSPEDSSIYLCSVEGDIATKETQYFGPGTRLLVL.

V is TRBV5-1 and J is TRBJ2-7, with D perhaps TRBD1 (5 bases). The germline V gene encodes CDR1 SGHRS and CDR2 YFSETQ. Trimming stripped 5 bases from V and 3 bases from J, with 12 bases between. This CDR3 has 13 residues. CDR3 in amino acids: CASRRDSNYEQYF. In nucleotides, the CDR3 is TGCGCCAGCAGACGTGACAGTAACTACGAGCAGTACTTC.

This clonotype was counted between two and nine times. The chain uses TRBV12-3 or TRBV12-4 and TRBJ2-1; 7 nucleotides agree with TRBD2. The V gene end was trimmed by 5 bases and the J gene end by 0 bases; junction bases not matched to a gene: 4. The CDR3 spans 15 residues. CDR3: CASSTRTSSYNEQFF. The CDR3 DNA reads TGTGCCAGCAGTACGCGGACTAGCTCCTACAATGAGCAGTTCTTC.